These 16 T cell receptor beta chains were all obtained from the same sample, sequenced in a study of blood T cell repertoires in COVID-19. The method was immunoSEQ multiplex PCR; TCRdb's version includes in-frame clones alone and lacks a portion of them. This repertoire shows 40,000 to 55,000 clones, 75% to 85% found once; its top ten account for under 9%. Sequencing was performed on peripheral blood. These TCRs come from a human donor in a cohort sampled during active COVID-19.

In its sample, this clone was seen once. The rearrangement joins TRBV30 to TRBJ2-1; TRBD2 matches 15 bases. With V trimmed by 0 bases and J by 9 bases, 6 bases remained unmatched. The CDR3 loop spans 16 amino acids. Germline CDR1 GTSNPN, CDR2 SVGIG (reference sequence). CDR3 coding DNA: TGTGCCTGGAGTGTTCTGTCGGGACTAGCGGGAGGTGAGCAGTTCTTC. It translates to CAWSVLSGLAGGEQFF.

This clone was seen repeatedly, ten times or more. V gene TRBV27 combines with J gene TRBJ1-5; D gene uncertain. The V gene lost 3 bases and the J gene lost 4 bases, with 4 bases spanning the gap. CDR3 length equals 12 residues. Per germline, CDR1 MNHEY and CDR2 SMNVEV (reference sequence). CDR3 sequence reads: CASSFPNQPQHF. The DNA of the CDR3 is TGTGCCAGCAGTTTCCCTAATCAGCCCCAGCATTTT.

The V and J genes are TRBV27 and TRBJ2-7; 7 nucleotides align to TRBD1. Trimming removed 8 bases from V and 3 bases from J; junction bases left unmatched: 7. The CDR3 consists of 13 residues. Germline V lookup: CDR1 MNHEY, CDR2 SMNVEV (reference sequence). CDR3 in DNA: TGTGCCAGCCGATCGGGACAGCACTACGAGCAGTACTTC. Its protein is CASRSGQHYEQYF.

This chain connects TRBV18 to TRBJ1-5; the D gene is possibly TRBD1 (5 bases). Trimming pared 2 bases from V and 2 bases from J, leaving 22 bases between. Germline V lookup: CDR1 KGHSH, CDR2 LQKENI. This CDR3 region has 19 residues. Here the CDR3 reads CASSPSSGAGGGGNQPQHF. The CDR3 DNA follows: TGTGCCAGCTCACCAAGTAGCGGGGCAGGCGGTGGCGGCAATCAGCCCCAGCATTTT.

The gene calls are TRBV19 and TRBJ1-2; D is unresolved. The CDR3 length is 14 residues. The ends were cut back, 5 bases at V and 0 bases at J, with 10 bases in the middle. Germline assignment: CDR1 LNHDA and CDR2 SQIVND (reference sequence). The CDR3 loop is CASSPGSTNYGYTF. CDR3 coding DNA: TGTGCCAGTAGTCCTGGGAGCACTAACTATGGCTACACCTTC.

This clone was detected once. This chain joins TRBV29-1 and TRBJ1-2; 7 bases match TRBD1. CDR3 size: 15 residues. V lost 6 bases, J lost 1 base, and 11 bases stayed unmatched. The V gene's germline CDR1 is SQVTM and CDR2 ANQGSEA. CDR3 sequence reads: CSVGQDRRINYGYTF. For the CDR3, the DNA is TGCAGCGTCGGACAGGACCGAAGAATTAACTATGGCTACACCTTC.

DNA of the CDR3: TGCAGCGTTGAAGATGGGACAGAACGTGAAAAACTGTTTTTT. Protein: CSVEDGTEREKLFF. The rearrangement uses TRBV29-1 and TRBJ1-4; 7 bases are shared with TRBD1. Germline V CDR1 and CDR2: SQVTM, ANQGSEA. V shed 0 bases, J shed 7 bases, and the junction held 5 bases outside the gene matches. The CDR3 is 14 residues long.

The chain links TRBV15 to TRBJ2-1, with a tentative D call TRBD2 (5 bases). The CDR3 is made up of 13 amino acids. Per the germline V gene, CDR1 is LNHNV and CDR2 is YYDKDF (reference sequence). The V end was cut by 1 base, the J end by 13 bases, with 14 bases between. The CDR3 region is CATSRVSRVSQFF. The CDR3 DNA sequence: TGTGCCACCAGCAGAGTATCGAGGGTCTCTCAGTTCTTC.

V gene TRBV15 combines with J gene TRBJ2-3; a weak D match, TRBD2 (7 bases). V gave up 3 bases and J gave up 4 bases, with 20 bases separating them. Germline CDR1 LNHNV, CDR2 YYDKDF (reference sequence). The CDR3 runs 17 residues. In nucleotides, the CDR3 is TGTGCCACCAGCAGTAGAGAGGGGGGAGGGCCGTCAGATACGCAGTATTTT. Translating gives CATSSREGGGPSDTQYF.

V and J are TRBV7-9 and TRBJ2-3; 10 bases are shared with TRBD2. CDR3 length equals 17 residues. Germline loops: CDR1 SEHNR, CDR2 FQNEAQ (reference sequence). J was trimmed by 1 base and V by 1 base; bases with no gene match: 5. The CDR3 is CASSLEASGRRTDTQYF. The CDR3 nucleotides read TGTGCCAGCAGCTTAGAGGCTAGCGGGAGACGCACAGATACGCAGTATTTT.

This clone was seen a single time. V gene TRBV13 combines with J gene TRBJ2-7; tentatively, D is TRBD2 (6 bases). The V end lost 4 bases, the J end lost 5 bases, and 18 bases lay between the germline ends. This CDR3 has 15 amino acids. Germline values: CDR1 PRHDT, CDR2 FYEKMQ (reference sequence). The CDR3 DNA reads as TGTGCCAGCAGCTCTAGTGGTCGCGGGGTGAACGAGCAGTACTTC. It yields the protein CASSSSGRGVNEQYF. Combining the CDR3 with reference TRBV13 and TRBJ2-7 gives the whole variable domain AAGVIQSPRHLIKEKRETATLKCYPIPRHDTVYWYQQGPGQDPQFLISFYEKMQSDKGSIPDRFSAQQFSDYHSELNMSSLELGDSALYFCASSSSGRGVNEQYFGPGTRLTVT.

V usage is TRBV10-3 and J usage is TRBJ2-3; 8 bases are a match to TRBD2. V lost 2 bases, J lost 2 bases, and 9 bases stayed unmatched. CDR1 and CDR2 (germline): ENHRY, SYGVKD. The CDR3 extends over 17 amino acids. The CDR3 protein is CAISERSGGPFTDTQYF. CDR3 nucleotides: TGTGCCATCAGTGAGAGGTCGGGAGGGCCTTTCACAGATACGCAGTATTTT.

V gene TRBV27 combines with J gene TRBJ1-4; tentative D call: TRBD1 (6 bases). The ends were cut back, 1 base at V and 8 bases at J, with 8 bases in the middle. There are 13 residues in the CDR3. The germline V gene has CDR1 MNHEY and CDR2 SMNVEV (reference sequence). The CDR3 DNA reads TGTGCCAGCAGTTTATTCAGGGGCGAAAAACTGTTTTTT. Amino acids: CASSLFRGEKLFF.

The chain recombines TRBV18 with TRBJ2-5; 9 bases map to TRBD1. V was clipped by 2 bases and J by 5 bases; unmatched bases: 3. Germline loops: CDR1 KGHSH, CDR2 LQKENI. The CDR3 has 14 amino acids. The CDR3 DNA is TGTGCCAGCTCACCAGGGACAGGGTACGAGACCCAGTACTTC. Translating it yields CASSPGTGYETQYF.

This clone was detected only once. The CDR3 bases are TGTGCCAGCAGCTTCAGCGGGAGCTCCTACGAGCAGTACTTC. Translating gives CASSFSGSSYEQYF. The V call is TRBV7-2, the J call TRBJ2-7; 8 nucleotides line up with TRBD2. Trimming cost V 3 bases and J 0 bases; bases outside gene matches: 1. Germline CDR1 SGHTA, CDR2 FQGNSA. This CDR3 is built from 14 residues.

The chain couples TRBV6-5 to TRBJ1-3, with D perhaps matching TRBD1 (5 bases). The V end was cut by 8 bases, the J end by 2 bases, with 10 bases between. Germline V gives CDR1 MNHEY, CDR2 SVGAGI. The CDR3 is made up of 13 amino acids. CDR3 sequence: CASGREPGNTIYF. CDR3 DNA sequence: TGTGCCAGCGGCAGGGAACCTGGAAACACCATATATTTT.